These T cell receptor beta chains were read from a single sample in a study of response to subunit inactivated influenza vaccine. TCRdb re-derived calls from the RT-PCR reads in MiXCR, one entry per CDR3 protein. The table has some 500,000 distinct CDR3 sequences, about 15% seen once. The specimen was CD4+ T cells sorted from PBMCs, collected around 25 months after vaccination. The source of these receptors is a man aged 50-75 years who received an inactivated influenza vaccine. The CDR3 runs from the conserved cysteine through the conserved F or W. Clone size is given for some rows only: seen once, a few or many times, or a class if the clone is expanded.

CSASPASGRRMETDTQYF | TRBJ2-3 | TRBV20-1 | .
CASSQGLSLNTEAFF | TRBJ1-1 | TRBV16 | few
CASSLMTGAYNEQFF | TRBJ2-1 | TRBV7-2 | .
CATSGLQGSYGYTF | TRBJ1-2 | TRBV15 | few
CASRSLTVDNQPQHF | TRBJ1-5 | TRBV6-2/TRBV6-3 | few
CASNSITGAINNEQFF | TRBJ2-1 | TRBV12-3/TRBV12-4 | few
CASRSTGFNQPQHF | TRBJ1-5 | TRBV6-1 | .
CASSGLAGAYEQYF | TRBJ2-7 | TRBV6-2/TRBV6-3 | few
CASSLKRGSSYNELFF | TRBJ2-1 | TRBV11-2 | .
CARRMDGYTEAFF | TRBJ1-1 | TRBV30 | .
CASSLTGPPYNEQFF | TRBJ2-1 | TRBV5-1 | few
CASSPGTVLNEQFF | TRBJ2-1 | TRBV5-1 | few